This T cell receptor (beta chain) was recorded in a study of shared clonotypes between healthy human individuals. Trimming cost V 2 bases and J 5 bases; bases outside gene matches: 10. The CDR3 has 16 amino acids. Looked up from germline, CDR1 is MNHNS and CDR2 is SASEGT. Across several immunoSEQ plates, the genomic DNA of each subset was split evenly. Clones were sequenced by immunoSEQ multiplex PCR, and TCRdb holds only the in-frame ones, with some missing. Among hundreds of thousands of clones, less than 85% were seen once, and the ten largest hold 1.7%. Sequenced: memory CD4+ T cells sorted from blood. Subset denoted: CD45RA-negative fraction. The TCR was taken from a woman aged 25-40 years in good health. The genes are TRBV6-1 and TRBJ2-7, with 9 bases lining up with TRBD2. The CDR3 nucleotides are TGTGCCAGCAGTGAAACGCTTGCGGGAGGGCAGAACGAGCAGTACTTC. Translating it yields CASSETLAGGQNEQYF.